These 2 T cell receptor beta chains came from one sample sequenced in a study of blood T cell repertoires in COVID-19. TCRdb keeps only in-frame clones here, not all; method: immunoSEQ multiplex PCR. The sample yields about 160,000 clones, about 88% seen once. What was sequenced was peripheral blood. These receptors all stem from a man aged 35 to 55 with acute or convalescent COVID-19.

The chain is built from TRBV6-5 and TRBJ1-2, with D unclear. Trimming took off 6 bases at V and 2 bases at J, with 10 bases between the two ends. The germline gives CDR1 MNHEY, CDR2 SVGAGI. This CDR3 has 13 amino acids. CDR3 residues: CASSKDGNYGYTF. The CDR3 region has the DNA TGTGCCAGCAGCAAAGACGGGAACTATGGCTACACCTTC.

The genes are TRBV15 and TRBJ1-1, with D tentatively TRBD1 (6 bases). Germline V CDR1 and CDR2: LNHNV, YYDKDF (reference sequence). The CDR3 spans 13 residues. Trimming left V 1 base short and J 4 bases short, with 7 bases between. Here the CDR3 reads CATSRVGGTEAFF. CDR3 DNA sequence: TGTGCCACCAGCAGAGTAGGGGGCACTGAAGCTTTCTTT.